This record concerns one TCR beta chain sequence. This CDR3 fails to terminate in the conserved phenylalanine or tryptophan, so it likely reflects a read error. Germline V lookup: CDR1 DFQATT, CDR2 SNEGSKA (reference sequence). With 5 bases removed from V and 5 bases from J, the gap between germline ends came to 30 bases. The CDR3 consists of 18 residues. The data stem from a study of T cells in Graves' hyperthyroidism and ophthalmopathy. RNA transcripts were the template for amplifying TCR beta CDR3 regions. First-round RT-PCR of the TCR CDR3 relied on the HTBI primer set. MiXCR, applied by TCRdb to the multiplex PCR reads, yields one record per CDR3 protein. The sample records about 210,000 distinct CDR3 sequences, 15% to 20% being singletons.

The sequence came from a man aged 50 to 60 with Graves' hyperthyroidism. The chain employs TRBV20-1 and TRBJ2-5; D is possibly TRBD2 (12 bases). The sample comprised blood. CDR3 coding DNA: TGCAGTGCTTGGGACAGGGGGGTGCTAGCGGGAGGGCTTGAGACCCAGTACCTC. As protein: CSAWDRGVLAGGLETQYL.